A selection of T cell receptor beta chains follows, all from one sample in a study of blood T cells in healthy people across ages. In TCRdb, the 5' RACE reads were re-called with MiXCR into one record per CDR3 protein. The sample contains about 290,000 distinct CDR3 sequences, roughly 29% of which appear only once. Sequenced input: blood. Receptors were obtained from a woman aged 70-85 years in good health. Both conserved end residues are part of each CDR3. A D gene is named only where the DNA matches it firmly. Clone size appears in some rows only: once, few, many, or a class for an expanded clone.

clone size,D gene,J gene,V gene,CDR3 protein,CDR3 DNA
.,.,TRBJ1-2,TRBV29-1,CSVENREAYGYTF,TGCAGCGTTGAAAATCGGGAGGCCTATGGCTACACCTTC
.,.,TRBJ2-1,TRBV29-1,CSVEDQRHNEQFF,TGCAGCGTTGAAGATCAACGTCACAATGAGCAGTTCTTC
few,TRBD1,TRBJ2-2,TRBV25-1,CASSGTGNTGELFF,TGTGCCAGCAGCGGGACAGGGAACACCGGGGAGCTGTTTTTT
.,TRBD1,TRBJ1-6,TRBV18,CASSPGQDNSPLHF,TGTGCCAGCTCACCGGGACAGGATAATTCACCCCTCCACTTT
few,TRBD1,TRBJ2-4,TRBV5-5,CASSLDGQGSIQYF,TGTGCCAGCAGCTTGGACGGACAGGGTAGCATTCAGTACTTC
.,TRBD1,TRBJ2-3,TRBV19,CASSRQGKGSTDTQYF,TGTGCCAGTAGCCGACAGGGGAAGGGTAGCACAGATACGCAGTATTTT
many,TRBD1,TRBJ2-5,TRBV18,CASSPAGGAKKTQYF,TGTGCCAGCTCACCGGCAGGGGGCGCGAAAAAGACCCAGTACTTC
.,.,TRBJ2-7,TRBV20-1,CSAVFTYEQYF,TGCAGTGCTGTTTTTACCTACGAGCAGTACTTC
once,TRBD1,TRBJ2-1,TRBV10-3,CAIKVTGGAGEQFF,TGTGCCATCAAGGTCACAGGGGGCGCGGGTGAGCAGTTCTTC
few,.,TRBJ1-4,TRBV20-1,CSASVRGGEEKLFF,TGCAGTGCTTCAGTCAGGGGCGGTGAGGAAAAACTGTTTTTT
many,.,TRBJ2-1,TRBV28,CASSPPRGSRPYNEQFF,TGTGCCAGCAGCCCTCCCAGGGGTAGCAGACCCTACAATGAGCAGTTCTTC
few,.,TRBJ1-2,TRBV21-1,CASSKEDEGGRRSGYTF,TGTGCCAGCAGCAAAGAGGATGAAGGGGGCAGGCGTTCTGGCTACACCTTC
.,TRBD2,TRBJ2-7,TRBV28,CASSLVDVAGDLLLGPSEQYF,TGTGCCAGCAGTTTGGTGGACGTAGCGGGCGACTTATTACTTGGGCCCTCCGAGCAGTACTTC
few,.,TRBJ2-3,TRBV7-8,CASSQTKRTDTQYF,TGTGCCAGCAGCCAAACTAAACGCACAGATACGCAGTATTTT
.,TRBD2,TRBJ2-5,TRBV29-1,CSTAPTSGSPRQETQYF,TGCAGCACTGCCCCGACTAGCGGGAGCCCTCGACAAGAGACCCAGTACTTC
.,TRBD2,TRBJ2-5,TRBV20-1,CSASILAGGETQYF,TGCAGTGCTAGTATTCTAGCGGGAGGGGAGACCCAGTACTTC
.,TRBD1,TRBJ1-2,TRBV20-1,CSAPTGESGYTF,TGCAGTGCTCCGACAGGGGAGAGTGGCTACACCTTC
.,TRBD2,TRBJ2-1,TRBV27,CATMHNGGSDEQFF,TGTGCCACTATGCATAACGGCGGGAGTGATGAGCAGTTCTTC
.,TRBD2,TRBJ2-1,TRBV10-3,CAISAAGGLYNEQFF,TGTGCCATCAGCGCAGCGGGGGGCCTTTACAATGAGCAGTTCTTC
once,TRBD1,TRBJ2-7,TRBV5-1,CASSQDPGQGAKQYF,TGCGCCAGCAGCCAAGATCCGGGACAGGGGGCTAAGCAGTACTTC
once,.,TRBJ2-1,TRBV6-5,CASSYTSVIFMDEQFF,TGTGCCAGCAGTTACACGTCAGTAATTTTTATGGATGAGCAGTTCTTC
.,.,TRBJ2-2,TRBV12-3/TRBV12-4,CASSSTPGAGTGELFF,TGTGCCAGCAGTTCAACCCCGGGAGCGGGCACCGGGGAGCTGTTTTTT
.,.,TRBJ1-3,TRBV7-2,CASSFHGNTIYF,TGTGCCAGCAGCTTCCACGGAAACACCATATATTTT
.,TRBD1,TRBJ1-3,TRBV20-1,CSAAQGANSGNTIYF,TGCAGTGCTGCACAGGGGGCGAACTCTGGAAACACCATATATTTT
.,TRBD1,TRBJ1-3,TRBV5-5,CASSTGTGQLSGNTIYF,TGTGCCAGCAGCACTGGGACAGGCCAACTCTCTGGAAACACCATATATTTT
few,TRBD2,TRBJ2-3,TRBV4-3,CASSQGRLAGGPRRTDTQYF,TGCGCCAGCAGCCAAGGAAGACTAGCGGGAGGGCCTAGGAGAACAGATACGCAGTATTTT
once,.,TRBJ2-1,TRBV29-1,CSVEVPSYNEQFF,TGCAGCGTTGAAGTACCCTCCTACAATGAGCAGTTCTTC
few,.,TRBJ1-2,TRBV7-2,CASSLSGYGYAF,TGTGCCAGCAGCTTAAGCGGGTATGGCTACGCCTTC
few,.,TRBJ1-4,TRBV20-1,CSALDRESATNEKLFF,TGCAGTGCTTTGGACAGAGAATCAGCAACTAATGAAAAACTGTTTTTT
.,TRBD1,TRBJ2-4,TRBV20-1,CSVDRGSDIQYF,TGCAGCGTAGACAGGGGGTCAGACATTCAGTACTTC
.,.,TRBJ1-1,TRBV7-2,CASSLGGGSTEAFF,TGTGCCAGCAGCTTAGGGGGGGGGTCCACTGAAGCTTTCTTT
.,TRBD2,TRBJ2-1,TRBV25-1,CASSESGRANEQFF,TGTGCCAGCAGTGAGAGCGGGAGGGCCAATGAGCAGTTCTTC
many,.,TRBJ1-4,TRBV5-8,CASSSDWADEKLFF,TGTGCCAGCAGCTCGGACTGGGCGGATGAAAAACTGTTTTTT
.,TRBD1,TRBJ1-5,TRBV2,CASSAFGQAISNQPQHF,TGTGCCAGCAGTGCATTTGGACAGGCCATTAGCAATCAGCCCCAGCATTTT
.,.,TRBJ2-1,TRBV7-9,CASSPILGGGLYNEQFF,TGTGCCAGCAGCCCGATATTGGGGGGAGGCCTTTATAATGAGCAGTTCTTC
.,.,TRBJ1-3,TRBV6-6,CASSLTGWLGNTIYF,TGTGCCAGCAGCCTTACAGGGTGGCTTGGAAACACCATATATTTT
.,.,TRBJ1-4,TRBV9,CASSPAGATNEKLFF,TGTGCCAGCAGCCCCGCGGGTGCAACTAATGAAAAACTGTTTTTT
few,.,TRBJ1-4,TRBV28,CASSLRTLGEQKLFF,TGTGCCAGCAGCCTACGTACTCTAGGGGAACAAAAACTGTTTTTT
.,.,TRBJ1-2,TRBV19,CASSPGLHYGYTF,TGTGCCAGTAGCCCTGGGCTTCACTATGGCTACACCTTC
.,.,TRBJ2-1,TRBV9,CASSARLVQNEQFF,TGTGCCAGCAGCGCAAGACTAGTTCAGAATGAGCAGTTCTTC
.,.,TRBJ2-3,TRBV29-1,CSSRTAALTDTQYF,TGCAGCAGCCGGACGGCGGCCCTCACAGATACGCAGTATTTT
.,TRBD1,TRBJ2-5,TRBV2,CASSQTGSTETQYF,TGTGCCAGCAGCCAGACAGGGAGCACGGAGACCCAGTACTTC
few,TRBD1,TRBJ1-4,TRBV2,CASGDRPTNEKLFF,TGTGCCAGTGGGGACAGACCAACTAATGAAAAACTGTTTTTT
.,.,TRBJ2-3,TRBV10-3,CAISESNRGGITDTQYF,TGTGCCATCAGTGAGTCGAATAGAGGTGGGATCACAGATACGCAGTATTTT